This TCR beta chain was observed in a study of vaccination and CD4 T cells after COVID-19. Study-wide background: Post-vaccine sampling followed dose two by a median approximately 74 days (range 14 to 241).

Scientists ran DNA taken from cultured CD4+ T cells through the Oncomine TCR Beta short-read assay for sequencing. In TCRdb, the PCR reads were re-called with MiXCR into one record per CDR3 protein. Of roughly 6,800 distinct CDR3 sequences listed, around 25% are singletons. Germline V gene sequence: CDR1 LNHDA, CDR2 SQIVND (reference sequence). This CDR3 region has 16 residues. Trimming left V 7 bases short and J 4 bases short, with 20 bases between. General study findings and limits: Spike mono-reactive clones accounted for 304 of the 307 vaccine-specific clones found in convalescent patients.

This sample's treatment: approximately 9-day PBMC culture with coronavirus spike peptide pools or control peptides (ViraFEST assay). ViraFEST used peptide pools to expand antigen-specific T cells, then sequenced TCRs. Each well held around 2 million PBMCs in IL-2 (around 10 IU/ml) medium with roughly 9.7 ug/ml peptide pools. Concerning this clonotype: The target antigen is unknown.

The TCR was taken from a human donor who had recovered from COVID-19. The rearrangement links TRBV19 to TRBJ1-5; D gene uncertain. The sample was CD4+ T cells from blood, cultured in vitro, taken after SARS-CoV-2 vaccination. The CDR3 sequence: CASTPREGSYNQPQHF. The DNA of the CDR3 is TGTGCCAGTACCCCTCGGGAAGGGTCGTATAATCAGCCCCAGCATTTT.